The 22 T cell receptor beta chains listed next were all sequenced from one sample in a study of blood T cell repertoires in COVID-19. Assay used: immunoSEQ multiplex PCR; TCRdb lists only in-frame clones, some missing. The data show 250,000 or so clones, around four fifths seen once. The specimen was peripheral blood. All receptors come from a woman of 80 years or more with acute or convalescent COVID-19.

The chain employs TRBV7-9 and TRBJ2-3; 13 bases line up with TRBD2. The CDR3 length is 18 residues. V dropped 5 bases and J dropped 5; count of bases not matched to a gene: 13. Germline loops: CDR1 SEHNR, CDR2 FQNEAQ (reference sequence). The CDR3 nucleotides read TGTGCCAGCAGCAGCGGACTAGCGGGAGCACGACCCTTAGATACGCAGTATTTT. It codes for CASSSGLAGARPLDTQYF. The full variable domain, with the rest looked up from reference TRBV7-9 and TRBJ2-3, is DTGVSQNPRHKITKRGQNVTFRCDPISEHNRLYWYRQTLGQGPEFLTYFQNEAQLEKSRLLSDRFSAERPKGSFSTLEIQRTEQGDSAMYLCASSSGLAGARPLDTQYFGPGTRLTVL.

As DNA, the CDR3 is TGCGCCAGCAGTGAAACCTCGTCTACCTACAATGAGCAGTTCTTC. It yields the protein CASSETSSTYNEQFF. This chain joins TRBV10-1 and TRBJ2-1, with D uncertain. The V end lost 3 bases, the J end lost 2 bases, and 11 bases lay between the germline ends. Looked up from germline, CDR1 is WNHNN and CDR2 is SYGVQD (reference sequence). The CDR3 runs to 15 residues.

With regard to this clone: Other DNA sequences from this sample encode an identical CDR3 as well. The chain recombines TRBV4-2 with TRBJ2-2; 7 nucleotides align to TRBD1. Per the germline V gene, CDR1 is LGHNA and CDR2 is YNFKEQ. Unmatched junction bases numbered 8, after V lost 4 bases and J lost 3 bases. This CDR3 spans 16 amino acids. The chain's CDR3 is CASSPDRRLDTGELFF. The CDR3 DNA reads as TGTGCCAGCAGCCCGGACAGGAGGTTGGACACCGGGGAGCTGTTTTTT.

The chain uses TRBV28 and TRBJ1-5; 9 bases are shared with TRBD1. The CDR3 runs 15 residues. V lost 5 bases to trimming and J lost 4 bases; unmatched junction nucleotides: 6. CDR1 MDHEN and CDR2 SYDVKM come from the germline V gene. The CDR3, as DNA: TGTGCCAGCAGTATCATTGGACAGGGGAATCAGCCCCAGCATTTT. Protein sequence: CASSIIGQGNQPQHF.

This clone was detected only once. The rearrangement joins TRBV4-2 to TRBJ2-2, with TRBD2 matching over 8 bases. Per the germline V gene, CDR1 is LGHNA and CDR2 is YNFKEQ. The CDR3 sequence is 15 residues long. The trim removed 1 base at V and 6 bases at J, leaving 4 bases unmatched. This chain's CDR3 is CASSQAGGPPGELFF. CDR3 DNA: TGTGCCAGCAGCCAAGCGGGGGGGCCACCCGGGGAGCTGTTTTTT.

V usage is TRBV5-4 and J usage is TRBJ2-3; 7 bases agree with TRBD1. V trimming: 2 bases; J trimming: 3 bases; junction bases outside the gene matches: 6. The CDR3 is 15 residues long. The germline V gene encodes CDR1 SGHNT and CDR2 YYREEE (reference sequence). The CDR3 region is CASSFPGQRTDTQYF. The CDR3 coding sequence is TGTGCCAGCAGCTTCCCGGGACAGCGTACAGATACGCAGTATTTT.

The V gene is TRBV5-4, the J gene TRBJ2-5; 7 bases agree with TRBD2. Germline trimming cut 4 bases from V and 1 base from J; bases unmatched to any gene: 4. This CDR3 has 14 residues. Germline loops: CDR1 SGHNT, CDR2 YYREEE (reference sequence). CDR3 in amino acids: CASSLAGVQETQYF. CDR3 nucleotide sequence: TGTGCCAGCAGCCTCGCGGGGGTCCAAGAGACCCAGTACTTC.

This chain joins TRBV6-5 and TRBJ1-2; 10 bases are a match to TRBD1. CDR3 length: 13 amino acids. J lost 7 bases, V lost 6 bases, and 5 bases had no gene match. Germline loops: CDR1 MNHEY, CDR2 SVGAGI. This chain's CDR3 is CASRGTGDGGYTF. DNA for the CDR3: TGTGCCAGCAGAGGGACAGGGGACGGTGGCTACACCTTC.

This chain joins TRBV23-1 and TRBJ2-1; no clear D. TRBV23-1 is an open reading frame, and its role is uncertain. The CDR3 length is 18 residues. Deletions cut 0 bases from V and 2 bases from J, with 17 bases between. The CDR3 protein is CASSQSGYSGRPYNEQFF. The CDR3 bases are TGCGCCAGCAGTCAATCGGGCTACTCAGGTAGACCCTACAATGAGCAGTTCTTC.

The chain employs TRBV3-1 (or the pseudogene TRBV3-2) and TRBJ1-1, with D possibly matching TRBD1 (5 bases). Germline-derived CDR1 and CDR2 are LGHDT and YNNKEL (reference sequence). The V end lost 4 bases, the J end lost 1 base, and 7 bases lay between the germline ends. The CDR3 spans 13 residues. The CDR3 coding sequence is TGTGCCAGCAGCCGAACAGGGAACACTGAAGCTTTCTTT. The encoded protein is CASSRTGNTEAFF.

V usage is TRBV27 and J usage is TRBJ2-1; the match to TRBD2 covers 14 bases. The CDR3 loop spans 15 amino acids. V lost 8 bases, J lost 6 bases, and 6 bases stayed unmatched. Germline lookup yields CDR1 MNHEY and CDR2 SMNVEV (reference sequence). The DNA for the CDR3 is TGTGCCAGCGGGACTAGCGGGAGCTATGCCAATGAGCAGTTCTTC. Protein sequence: CASGTSGSYANEQFF.

V gene TRBV29-1 combines with J gene TRBJ1-1, with unresolved D. Trimming pared 7 bases from V and 3 bases from J, leaving 15 bases between. CDR3 length equals 13 residues. The germline gives CDR1 SQVTM, CDR2 ANQGSEA. The CDR3 spells CSAVGGRHTEAFF. In DNA form, the CDR3 reads TGCAGCGCCGTGGGAGGACGGCACACTGAAGCTTTCTTT.

The V gene is TRBV19, the J gene TRBJ1-6; 10 bases are shared with TRBD1. Germline V lookup: CDR1 LNHDA, CDR2 SQIVND (reference sequence). V was pared by 6 bases and J by 10 bases, with 9 bases of the junction left unmatched. The CDR3 contains 15 residues. The chain's CDR3 is CASRGGGQGQSPLHF. CDR3 DNA sequence: TGTGCCAGTAGGGGCGGGGGACAGGGGCAATCACCCCTCCACTTT.

J is TRBJ1-1 and V is TRBV7-3; 8 bases map to TRBD1. V lost 5 bases, J lost 7 bases, and 15 bases stayed unmatched. The CDR3 extends over 16 amino acids. Germline loops: CDR1 SGHTA, CDR2 FQGTGA. CDR3 sequence (DNA): TGTGCCAGCAGCCCCGGGACAGGTAGGGGAGGGGGTGAAGCTTTCTTT. As protein: CASSPGTGRGGGEAFF.

This clone was detected only a few times. The CDR3 sequence is CASSLDRVDQPQHF. The CDR3 bases are TGTGCCAGCAGCTTGGACAGGGTTGACCAGCCCCAGCATTTT. The chain is built from TRBV5-6 and TRBJ1-5, with a tentative D call TRBD1 (6 bases). The germline gives CDR1 SGHDT, CDR2 YYEEEE. This CDR3 is 14 amino acids long. Trimming removed 0 bases from V and 7 bases from J, with 11 bases in between.

The V and J genes are TRBV6-6 and TRBJ2-2, with TRBD1 identical over 10 bases. Losses at the gene ends were 2 bases for V and 5 bases for J; bases not matched to a gene: 5. The CDR3 has 16 amino acids. The germline CDR1 and CDR2 sequences are MNHNY and SVGAGI (reference sequence). As DNA, the CDR3 is TGTGCCAGCAGTTACCCGCCGGGACAGGGGACCGGGGAGCTGTTTTTT. It encodes CASSYPPGQGTGELFF.

The V gene is TRBV6-5, the J gene TRBJ1-5, with D maybe TRBD1 (6 bases). CDR3 length: 14 amino acids. Trimming stripped 6 bases from V and 5 bases from J, with 14 bases between. Germline V gene lookup returns CDR1 MNHEY and CDR2 SVGAGI. The CDR3 DNA reads TGTGCCAGCAGCCTCGGGACAAATTATCAGCCCCAGCATTTT. This encodes CASSLGTNYQPQHF.

This chain connects TRBV29-1 to TRBJ1-2, with D possibly matching TRBD1 (5 bases). With 3 bases removed from V and 8 bases from J, the gap between germline ends came to 19 bases. Germline V gene sequence: CDR1 SQVTM, CDR2 ANQGSEA. This CDR3 contains 14 residues. CDR3 in amino acids: CSVEGQGSRGGYTF. CDR3 nucleotide sequence: TGCAGCGTTGAGGGGCAGGGATCTAGGGGAGGCTACACCTTC.

This clone was recorded only once. This sequence joins TRBV18 and TRBJ2-3; no clear D gene. The germline V and J ends were trimmed by 2 bases and 1 base, with 16 bases remaining between them. The germline V gene has CDR1 KGHSH and CDR2 LQKENI. CDR3 length equals 17 residues. The CDR3 DNA follows: TGTGCCAGCTCACCAACCTACGTCGCTGCGGGCACAGATACGCAGTATTTT. This translates into CASSPTYVAAGTDTQYF.

The chain uses TRBV7-2 and TRBJ2-3; TRBD1 might be the D (6 bases). The CDR3 is made up of 14 amino acids. V was clipped by 4 bases and J by 4 bases, with 12 bases between them. Germline assignment: CDR1 SGHTA and CDR2 FQGNSA. CDR3: CASSYAGVADTQYF. Written as DNA, the CDR3 is TGTGCCAGCAGCTACGCAGGGGTGGCAGATACGCAGTATTTT.

The chain links TRBV6-5 to TRBJ2-1; 7 positions agree with TRBD2. This CDR3 comprises 14 residues. Germline CDR1 reads MNHEY; CDR2 reads SVGAGI. The V and J ends lost 5 bases and 2 bases, in that order; junction bases with no gene match: 3. This chain's CDR3 is CASSTRGAYNEQFF. CDR3 in DNA: TGTGCCAGCAGTACCCGGGGGGCCTACAATGAGCAGTTCTTC.

This chain connects TRBV14 to TRBJ1-2; 8 bases are shared with TRBD1. The CDR3 is 15 residues long. Per germline, CDR1 SGHDN and CDR2 FVKESK. J lost 8 bases, V lost 5 bases, and 13 bases had no gene match. CDR3 residues: CASSEGGQAKRGYTF. CDR3 nucleotide sequence: TGTGCCAGCAGCGAAGGGGGACAGGCCAAGAGGGGCTACACCTTC.